This entry is about one T cell receptor beta chain. The data originate from a study of T cell changes during pregnancy in multiple sclerosis. Sequencing used immunoSEQ multiplex PCR; TCRdb keeps in-frame clones, though not all of them. The sample lists 40,000 or so clones; approximately 90% were seen once. There are 15 residues in the CDR3. The V end was cut by 6 bases, the J end by 3 bases, with 17 bases between. Germline CDR1 reads KGHSY; CDR2 reads FQNENV. The receptor's source is a female donor with multiple sclerosis, enrolled in a pregnancy study. This sample comprised CD8+ T cells from peripheral blood mononuclear cells, obtained before pregnancy. J is TRBJ1-1 and V is TRBV16; D gene unclear. The CDR3 coding sequence is TGTGCCAGCAGTACCCCGGGATTGAAGGACACTGAAGCTTTCTTT. As protein: CASSTPGLKDTEAFF.